This T cell receptor beta chain was sequenced during a study of T-cell memory formation after mild COVID-19. The sample holds a few counts of this clonotype. Its antigen remains unidentified. CDR3 length equals 15 residues. The J segment lost 6 bases and the V segment lost 6 bases, leaving 9 bases of the junction unmatched. Germline CDR1 reads SGHTA; CDR2 reads FQGNSA. Study outcomes and limitations: Second-wave clones peaking on day 37 lacked confirmed SARS-CoV-2 specificity. Most CD4+ clones that shrank were in CM and EM, while CD8+ ones turned up in EMRA. Clones contracting across day 15 to 85 had a balanced CD4/CD8 profile; later expanding clones leaned CD4+.

MiXCR was run by TCRdb on the 5' RACE reads, yielding one entry per CDR3 protein. Here the sample spans under 400,000 distinct CDR3 sequences, approximately 27% being singletons. Sequenced input: PBMCs or a T cell subset sorted from them (not recorded which). The sequence was obtained from an adult woman who had mild COVID-19 (a few samples of this study predate the infection). Cell type and time point are not known. The rearrangement links TRBV7-2 to TRBJ2-1; 9 bases are a match to TRBD2. The DNA for the CDR3 is TGTGCCAGCAGGTTGACTAGCGGAGCCGCCAATGAGCAGTTCTTC. It is translated as CASRLTSGAANEQFF.